The clone carrying this T cell receptor (beta chain) appeared a single time. Germline CDR1 and CDR2: SGHAT and FQNNGV. This CDR3 contains 12 residues. V shed 1 base and J shed 8 bases, with 9 bases lying between them. The assay was run at deep level. TCRdb's table, derived via immunoSEQ multiplex PCR, lists solely in-frame clones and lacks some. The sample carries fewer than 350,000 clones, around 86% recorded once. These data are taken from a study of shared clonotypes between healthy human individuals. Sequenced: memory CD8+ T cells sorted from blood. Noted subset: CD45RO+ cells pooled with CCR7-negative TemRA cells. The sequence derives from a man aged 18 to 30 in good health. This chain uses TRBV11-2 with TRBJ2-7, with D perhaps matching TRBD1 or TRBD2 (6 bases each). The CDR3 coding sequence is TGTGCCAGCAGCTTAGGGGGGGCTCAGCAGTACTTC. It is translated as CASSLGGAQQYF.